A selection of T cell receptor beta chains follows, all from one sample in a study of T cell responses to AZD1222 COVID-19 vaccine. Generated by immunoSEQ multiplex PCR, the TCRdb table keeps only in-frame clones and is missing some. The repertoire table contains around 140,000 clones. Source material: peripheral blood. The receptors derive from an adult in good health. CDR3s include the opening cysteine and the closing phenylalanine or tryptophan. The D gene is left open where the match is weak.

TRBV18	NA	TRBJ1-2	CASSPLDIDGYTF	TGTGCCAGCTCACCATTGGACATCGATGGCTACACCTTC
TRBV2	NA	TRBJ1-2	CASRSTGRGYTF	TGTGCCAGCAGGTCAACAGGGAGGGGCTACACCTTC
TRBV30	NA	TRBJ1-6	CAWNPRSAWNSPLHF	TGTGCCTGGAACCCCCGGTCTGCTTGGAATTCACCCCTCCACTTT
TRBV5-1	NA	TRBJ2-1	CASSPTGTTTYNEQFF	TGCGCCAGCAGCCCTACCGGGACAACAACCTACAATGAGCAGTTCTTC
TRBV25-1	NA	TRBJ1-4	CASSEFGSGLREKLFF	TGTGCCAGCAGTGAATTCGGGTCAGGTCTACGTGAAAAACTGTTTTTT
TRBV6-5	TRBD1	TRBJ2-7	CASSPRQGARYEQYF	TGTGCCAGCAGTCCGAGACAGGGGGCCCGTTACGAGCAGTACTTC
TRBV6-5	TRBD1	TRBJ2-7	CASTSGQAPYEQYF	TGTGCCAGCACCTCCGGACAGGCCCCCTACGAGCAGTACTTC
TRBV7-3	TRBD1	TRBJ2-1	CASSELQGPQFF	TGTGCCAGCAGCGAACTACAGGGGCCCCAGTTCTTC
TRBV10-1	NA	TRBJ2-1	CASSDQSNEQFF	TGCGCCAGCAGTGATCAAAGCAATGAGCAGTTCTTC
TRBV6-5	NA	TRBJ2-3	CASRSPGGTDTQYF	TGTGCCAGCAGGAGCCCGGGGGGCACAGATACGCAGTATTTT
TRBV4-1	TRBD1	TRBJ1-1	CASSQAPQGGTEAFF	TGCGCCAGCAGCCAAGCCCCCCAGGGGGGCACTGAAGCTTTCTTT
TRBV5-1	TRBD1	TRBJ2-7	CASSLGTGYEQYF	TGCGCCAGCAGCTTGGGGACAGGGTACGAGCAGTACTTC
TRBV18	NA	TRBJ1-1	CASSPIVENTEAFF	TGTGCCAGCTCACCTATTGTTGAGAACACTGAAGCTTTCTTT
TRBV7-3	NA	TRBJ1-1	CASSLGLGTEAFF	TGTGCCAGCAGCTTAGGCCTGGGAACTGAAGCTTTCTTT
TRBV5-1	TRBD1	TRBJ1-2	CASSLGQGTYGYTF	TGCGCCAGCAGCCTCGGACAGGGGACCTATGGCTACACCTTC
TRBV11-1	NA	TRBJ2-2	CASSPGGTQNTGELFF	TGTGCCAGCAGCCCCGGAGGCACTCAGAACACCGGGGAGCTGTTTTTT
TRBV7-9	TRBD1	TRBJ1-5	CASSSSTGDQPQHF	TGTGCCAGCAGCTCCTCCACAGGGGATCAGCCCCAGCATTTT
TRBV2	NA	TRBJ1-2	CASSESARYYGYTF	TGTGCCAGCAGTGAATCCGCCAGATACTATGGCTACACCTTC
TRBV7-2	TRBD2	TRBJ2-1	CASSRGEANEQFF	TGTGCCAGCAGTCGGGGGGAGGCCAATGAGCAGTTCTTC
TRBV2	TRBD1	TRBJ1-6	CASRTNRGRSPLHF	TGTGCCAGCAGGACCAACAGGGGCCGGTCACCCCTCCACTTT
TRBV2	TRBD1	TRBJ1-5	CASRPGGYSNQPQHF	TGTGCCAGCAGGCCAGGGGGTTATAGCAATCAGCCCCAGCATTTT
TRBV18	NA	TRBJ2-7	CASSPGEGRRVPYEQYF	TGTGCCAGCTCACCCGGTGAGGGACGCAGGGTTCCCTACGAGCAGTACTTC
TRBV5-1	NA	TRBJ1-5	CASSLGYNQPQHF	TGCGCCAGCAGCTTGGGCTACAATCAGCCCCAGCATTTT
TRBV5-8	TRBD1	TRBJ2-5	CASSPGTGGYQETQYF	TGTGCCAGCAGCCCAGGAACAGGGGGATACCAAGAGACCCAGTACTTC
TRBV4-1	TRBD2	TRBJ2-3	CASSQPGLAGSDTQYF	TGCGCCAGCAGCCAACCGGGACTAGCGGGCTCAGATACGCAGTATTTT
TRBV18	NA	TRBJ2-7	CASSPRGAIHEQYF	TGTGCCAGCTCACCACGGGGGGCGATCCACGAGCAGTACTTC
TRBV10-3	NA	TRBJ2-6	CASYRGSGANVLTF	TGTGCCAGCTATAGGGGCTCTGGGGCCAACGTCCTGACTTTC
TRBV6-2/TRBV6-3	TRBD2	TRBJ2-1	CASSYSRTSGGSRYNEQFF	TGTGCCAGCAGTTACTCTCGGACTAGCGGGGGCTCAAGGTACAATGAGCAGTTCTTC
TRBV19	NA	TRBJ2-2	CASRGGVTNTGELFF	TGTGCCAGTAGGGGCGGGGTGACGAACACCGGGGAGCTGTTTTTT
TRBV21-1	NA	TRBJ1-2	CASSPPQGAGGGYTF	TGTGCCAGCAGCCCCCCCCAAGGGGCGGGAGGGGGCTACACCTTC
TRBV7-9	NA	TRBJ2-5	CASSLVGETQYF	TGTGCCAGCAGCTTAGTAGGAGAGACCCAGTACTTC
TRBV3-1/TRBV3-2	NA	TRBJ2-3	CASSLPGHTDTQYF	TGTGCCAGCAGCCTCCCCGGCCACACAGATACGCAGTATTTT
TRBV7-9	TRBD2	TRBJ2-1	CASSLGLAGNNEQFF	TGTGCCAGCAGCTTAGGTCTAGCGGGGAACAATGAGCAGTTCTTC
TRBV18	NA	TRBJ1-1	CASSRQDNTEAFF	TGTGCCAGCTCACGACAGGATAACACTGAAGCTTTCTTT
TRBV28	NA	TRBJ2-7	CASSPQIGGYEQYF	TGTGCCAGCAGTCCTCAGATCGGCGGCTACGAGCAGTACTTC
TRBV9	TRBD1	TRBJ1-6	CASSVTGTGEMPLHF	TGTGCCAGCAGCGTGACCGGGACAGGGGAAATGCCCCTCCACTTT
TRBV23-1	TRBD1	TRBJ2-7	CASSQTGWGHHEQYF	TGCGCCAGCAGTCAGACAGGGTGGGGGCACCACGAGCAGTACTTC
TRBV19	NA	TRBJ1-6	CASSIAGIQSPLHF	TGTGCCAGTAGTATTGCGGGGATCCAATCACCCCTCCACTTT
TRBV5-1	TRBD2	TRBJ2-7	CASSLAGVIYEQYF	TGCGCCAGCAGTCTAGCGGGGGTGATCTACGAGCAGTACTTC
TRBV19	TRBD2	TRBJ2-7	CASSIAGGEYEQYF	TGTGCCAGTAGTATTGCGGGGGGCGAATACGAGCAGTACTTC
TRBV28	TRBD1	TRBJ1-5	CAARGQSSANQPQHF	TGTGCCGCTAGGGGACAGTCTTCGGCCAATCAGCCCCAGCATTTT
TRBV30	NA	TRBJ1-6	CAWTETVYNSPLHF	TGTGCCTGGACCGAGACAGTCTATAATTCACCCCTCCACTTT
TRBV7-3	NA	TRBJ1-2	CASSLHAGPDYGYTF	TGTGCCAGCAGCTTACACGCCGGCCCGGACTATGGCTACACCTTC
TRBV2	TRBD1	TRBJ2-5	CASSGGGWETQYF	TGTGCCAGCAGTGGAGGGGGCTGGGAGACCCAGTACTTC
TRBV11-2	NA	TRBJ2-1	CASSSTTVNNEQFF	TGTGCCAGCAGCTCCACTACAGTGAACAATGAGCAGTTCTTC
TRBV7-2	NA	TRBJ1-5	CASSLGGQPQHF	TGTGCCAGCAGCTTAGGAGGTCAGCCCCAGCATTTT
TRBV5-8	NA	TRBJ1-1	CASSLVTVQGGNTEAFF	TGTGCCAGCAGCTTGGTCACCGTACAAGGGGGGAACACTGAAGCTTTCTTT
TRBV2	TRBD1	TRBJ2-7	CASSGRTGQYEQYF	TGTGCCAGCAGTGGAAGGACAGGGCAGTACGAGCAGTACTTC